This TCR beta chain was obtained from a study of T-cell reconstitution after alpha-beta-depleted transplantation in children. The germline CDR1 and CDR2 sequences are SGHAT and FQDESV (reference sequence). The CDR3 contains 12 residues. On this clonotype itself: The antigen is undetermined. This may arise from a read error, as a much more abundant clone is one base away.

Using unique molecular identifiers, the investigators prepared the TCRbeta library. TCRdb ran MiXCR on the PCR reads and lists one entry per CDR3 protein. The top ten hold 13% to 15% of the sample, which has under 750,000 distinct CDR3 sequences, roughly 24% seen once. Findings of the study overall: As was reported, about two months after transplant, alpha-beta T cells came from several hundred expanded graft clones. One year post-transplant, T-cell counts and diversity were largely derived from T cells produced anew. Surviving thymic progenitors and recipient T cells were the source of high TCRbeta diversity at day 60 in some patients.

The chain couples TRBV11-1 to TRBJ1-1; D is unresolved. This clonotype was sampled from a boy younger than two who had a stem cell transplant for acute myeloid leukemia, so the T cells may come from the graft donor. The starting material was PBMCs, mostly from graft donor cells, obtained 360 days after TCRalphabeta/CD19-depleted stem cell transplant. As DNA, the CDR3 is TGTGTCAGCAGCTTACCGCAGGTTGAAGCTTTCTTT. It yields the protein CVSSLPQVEAFF.